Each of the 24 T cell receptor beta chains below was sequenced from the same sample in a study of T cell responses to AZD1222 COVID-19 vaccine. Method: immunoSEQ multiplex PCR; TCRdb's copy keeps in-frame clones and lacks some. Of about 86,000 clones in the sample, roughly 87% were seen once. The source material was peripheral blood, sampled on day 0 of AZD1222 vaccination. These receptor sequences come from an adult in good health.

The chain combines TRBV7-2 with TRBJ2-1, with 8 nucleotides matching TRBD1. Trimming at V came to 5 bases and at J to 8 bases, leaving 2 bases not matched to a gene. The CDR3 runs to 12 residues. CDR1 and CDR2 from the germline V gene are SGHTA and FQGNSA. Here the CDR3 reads CASSPGGYEQFF. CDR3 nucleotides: TGTGCCAGCAGCCCAGGGGGCTATGAGCAGTTCTTC.

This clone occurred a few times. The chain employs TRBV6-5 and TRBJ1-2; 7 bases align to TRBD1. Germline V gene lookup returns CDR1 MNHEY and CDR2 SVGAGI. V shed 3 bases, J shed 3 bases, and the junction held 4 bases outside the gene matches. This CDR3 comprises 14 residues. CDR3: CASSYVRGDYGYTF. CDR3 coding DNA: TGTGCCAGCAGTTATGTCAGGGGGGACTATGGCTACACCTTC.

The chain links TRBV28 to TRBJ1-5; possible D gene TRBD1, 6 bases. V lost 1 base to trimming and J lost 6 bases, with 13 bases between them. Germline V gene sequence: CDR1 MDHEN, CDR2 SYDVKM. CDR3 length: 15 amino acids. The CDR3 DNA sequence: TGTGCCAGCAGTTTATTACAGGGTGGGGCTCAGCCCCAGCATTTT. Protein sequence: CASSLLQGGAQPQHF.

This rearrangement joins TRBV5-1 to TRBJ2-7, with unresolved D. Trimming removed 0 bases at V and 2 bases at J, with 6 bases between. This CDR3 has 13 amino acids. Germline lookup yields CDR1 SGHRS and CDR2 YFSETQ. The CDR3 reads CASSLVAAYEQYF. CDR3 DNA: TGCGCCAGCAGCTTGGTGGCAGCCTACGAGCAGTACTTC.

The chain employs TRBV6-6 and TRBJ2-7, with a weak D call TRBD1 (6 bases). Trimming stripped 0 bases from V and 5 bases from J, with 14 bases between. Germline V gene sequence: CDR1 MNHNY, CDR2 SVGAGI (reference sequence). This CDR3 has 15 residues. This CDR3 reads CASSYSPGDPHEQYF. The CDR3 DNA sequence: TGTGCCAGCAGTTACTCGCCAGGGGATCCCCACGAGCAGTACTTC.

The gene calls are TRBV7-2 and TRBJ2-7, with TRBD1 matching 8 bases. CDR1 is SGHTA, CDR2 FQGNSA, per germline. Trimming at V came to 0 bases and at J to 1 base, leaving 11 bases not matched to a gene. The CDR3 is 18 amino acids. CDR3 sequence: CASSLAGIGTGSSYEQYF. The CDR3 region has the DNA TGTGCCAGCAGCTTAGCGGGGATTGGGACAGGATCATCCTACGAGCAGTACTTC.

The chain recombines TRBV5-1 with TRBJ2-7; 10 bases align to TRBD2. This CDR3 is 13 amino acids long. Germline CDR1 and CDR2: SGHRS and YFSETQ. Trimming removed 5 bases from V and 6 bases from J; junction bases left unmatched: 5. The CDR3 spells CASRPSGRGEQYF. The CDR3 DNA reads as TGCGCCAGCAGGCCTAGCGGGAGAGGCGAGCAGTACTTC.

The DNA of the CDR3 is TGTGCCAGCAGTGATGGCTCTCCTACGGGCACAGATACGCAGTATTTT. This codes for CASSDGSPTGTDTQYF. The chain is built from TRBV2 and TRBJ2-3, with unresolved D. CDR1 is SNHLY, CDR2 FYNNEI, per germline. The CDR3 is made up of 16 amino acids. Deletions cut 3 bases from V and 1 base from J, with 14 bases between.

The CDR3, as DNA: TGTGCCAGCAGATGGGAGTCTTATAATCAGCCCCAGCATTTT. This translates into CASRWESYNQPQHF. This chain joins TRBV6-5 and TRBJ1-5, with D hard to call. The germline V and J ends were trimmed by 6 bases and 4 bases, with 13 bases remaining between them. The CDR3 has 14 residues. Germline V gives CDR1 MNHEY, CDR2 SVGAGI.

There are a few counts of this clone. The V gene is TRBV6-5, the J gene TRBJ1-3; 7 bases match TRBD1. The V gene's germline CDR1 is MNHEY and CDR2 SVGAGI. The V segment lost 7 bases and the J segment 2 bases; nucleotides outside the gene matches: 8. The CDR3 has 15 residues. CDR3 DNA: TGTGCCAGCACCCGGGACAGACTACCTGGAAACACCATATATTTT. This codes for CASTRDRLPGNTIYF.

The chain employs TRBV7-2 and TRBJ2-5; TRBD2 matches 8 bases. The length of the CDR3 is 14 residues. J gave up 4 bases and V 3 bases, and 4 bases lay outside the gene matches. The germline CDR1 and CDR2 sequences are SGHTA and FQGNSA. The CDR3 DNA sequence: TGTGCCAGCAGCTTTTACGGGGGGGGAGAGACCCAGTACTTC. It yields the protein CASSFYGGGETQYF. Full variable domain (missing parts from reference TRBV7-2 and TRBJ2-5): GAGVSQSPSNKVTEKGKDVELRCDPISGHTALYWYRQSLGQGLEFLIYFQGNSAPDKSGLPSDRFSAERTGGSVSTLTIQRTQQEDSAVYLCASSFYGGGETQYFGPGTRLLVL.

CDR3 bases: TGCGCCAGCAGCCAGGGACAGTTTAATTCACCCCTCCACTTT. This sequence encodes CASSQGQFNSPLHF. The chain combines TRBV5-1 with TRBJ1-6; 7 bases match TRBD1. The CDR3 spans 14 residues. Germline V gene data show CDR1 as SGHRS and CDR2 as YFSETQ. Trimming at V came to 4 bases and at J to 6 bases, leaving 4 bases not matched to a gene.

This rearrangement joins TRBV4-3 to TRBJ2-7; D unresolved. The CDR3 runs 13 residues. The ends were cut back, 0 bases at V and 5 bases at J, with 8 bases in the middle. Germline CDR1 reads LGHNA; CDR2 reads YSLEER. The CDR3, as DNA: TGCGCCAGCAGCCAAGATAACAGAGACGAGCAGTACTTC. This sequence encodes CASSQDNRDEQYF.

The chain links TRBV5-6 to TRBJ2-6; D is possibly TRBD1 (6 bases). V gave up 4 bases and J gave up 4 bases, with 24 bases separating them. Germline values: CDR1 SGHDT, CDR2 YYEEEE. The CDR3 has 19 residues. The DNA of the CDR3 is TGTGCCAGCAGCAACCCGGGACACCATTCTCCGTACGGGGCCAACGTCCTGACTTTC. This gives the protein CASSNPGHHSPYGANVLTF.

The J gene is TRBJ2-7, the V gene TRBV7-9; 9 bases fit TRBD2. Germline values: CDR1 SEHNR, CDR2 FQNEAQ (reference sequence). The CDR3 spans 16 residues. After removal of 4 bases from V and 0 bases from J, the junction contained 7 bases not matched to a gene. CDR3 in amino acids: CASSSRTSASSYEQYF. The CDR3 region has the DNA TGTGCCAGCAGCTCCCGGACTAGCGCTAGCTCCTACGAGCAGTACTTC.

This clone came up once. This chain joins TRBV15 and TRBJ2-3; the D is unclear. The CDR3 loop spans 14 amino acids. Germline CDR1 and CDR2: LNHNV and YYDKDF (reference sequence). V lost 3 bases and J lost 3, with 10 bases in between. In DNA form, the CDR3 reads TGTGCCACCAGCAGGGACCTAGTGACAGATACGCAGTATTTT. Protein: CATSRDLVTDTQYF.

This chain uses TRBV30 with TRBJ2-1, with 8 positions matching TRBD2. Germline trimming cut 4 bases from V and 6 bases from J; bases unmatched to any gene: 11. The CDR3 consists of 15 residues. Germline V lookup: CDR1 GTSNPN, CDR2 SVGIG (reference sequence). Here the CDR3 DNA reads TGTGCCTGGAACCCGGGACTAGGGGGAACCAATGAGCAGTTCTTC. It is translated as CAWNPGLGGTNEQFF.

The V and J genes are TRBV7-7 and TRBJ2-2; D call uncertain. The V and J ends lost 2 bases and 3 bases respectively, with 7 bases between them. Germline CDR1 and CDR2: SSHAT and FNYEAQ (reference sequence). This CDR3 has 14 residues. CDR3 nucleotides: TGTGCCAGCAGCTTAAATCTCGACACCGGGGAGCTGTTTTTT. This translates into CASSLNLDTGELFF.

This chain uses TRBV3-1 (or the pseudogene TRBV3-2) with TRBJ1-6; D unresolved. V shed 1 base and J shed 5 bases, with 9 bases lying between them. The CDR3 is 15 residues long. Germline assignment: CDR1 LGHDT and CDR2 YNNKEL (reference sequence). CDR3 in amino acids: CASSQGGVDNSPLHF. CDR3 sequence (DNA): TGTGCCAGCAGCCAAGGGGGAGTAGATAATTCACCCCTCCACTTT.

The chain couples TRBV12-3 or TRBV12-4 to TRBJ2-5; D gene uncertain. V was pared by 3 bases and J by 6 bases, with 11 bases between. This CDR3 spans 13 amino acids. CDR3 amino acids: CASSLVERQTQYF. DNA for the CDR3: TGTGCCAGCAGTTTGGTCGAGCGTCAGACCCAGTACTTC.

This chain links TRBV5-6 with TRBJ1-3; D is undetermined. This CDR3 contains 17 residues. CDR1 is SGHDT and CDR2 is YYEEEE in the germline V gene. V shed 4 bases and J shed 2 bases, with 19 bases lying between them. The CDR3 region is CASSQLTAALAGNTIYF. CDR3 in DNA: TGTGCCAGCAGCCAGCTGACCGCAGCGCTGGCTGGAAACACCATATATTTT.

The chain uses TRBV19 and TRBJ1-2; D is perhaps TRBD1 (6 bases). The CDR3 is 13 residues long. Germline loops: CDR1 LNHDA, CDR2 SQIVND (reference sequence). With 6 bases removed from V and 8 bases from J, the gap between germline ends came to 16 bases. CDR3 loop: CASSRGPRDGYTF. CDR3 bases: TGTGCCAGTAGCAGGGGTCCCAGGGACGGCTACACCTTC.

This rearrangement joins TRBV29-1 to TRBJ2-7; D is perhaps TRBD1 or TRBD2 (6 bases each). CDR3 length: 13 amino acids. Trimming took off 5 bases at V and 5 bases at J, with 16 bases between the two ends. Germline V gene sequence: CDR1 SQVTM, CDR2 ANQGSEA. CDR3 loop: CSVFSGGGNEQYF. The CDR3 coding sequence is TGCAGCGTTTTTAGCGGAGGGGGGAACGAGCAGTACTTC.

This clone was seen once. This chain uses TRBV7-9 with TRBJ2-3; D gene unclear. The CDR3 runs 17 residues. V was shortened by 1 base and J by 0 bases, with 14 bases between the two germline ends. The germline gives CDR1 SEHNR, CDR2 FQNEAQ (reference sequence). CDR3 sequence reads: CASSLVFSATSTDTQYF. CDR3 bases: TGTGCCAGCAGCTTAGTATTTTCTGCGACTAGCACAGATACGCAGTATTTT.